These 32 T cell receptor beta chains were all obtained from the same sample, sequenced in a study of vaccination and CD4 T cells after COVID-19 (dated by TCRdb to between 2021 and 2024). Their antigen targets remain unknown. Explained via the paper, the treatment or condition label denotes: roughly ten-day PBMC culture with coronavirus spike peptide pools or control peptides (ViraFEST assay). Libraries were constructed by PCR. TCRdb records Illumina iSeq 100 as the sequencer. At the Johns Hopkins FTIC core, DNA from the cultured CD4+ T cells underwent TCR sequencing with the Oncomine TCR Beta short-read assay. TCRdb reprocessed the public reads (quality trimming at Q25 with fastp, clone calling with MiXCR) and kept in-frame beta chains. Each CDR3 protein gets just one entry, which takes the most common genes and DNA from the rows behind it. Across this sample there are about 20,000 distinct CDR3 sequences, with approximately 50% seen only once. The ten top clones hold approximately 7.5% of the sample.

The specimen was CD4+ T cells from blood, cultured in vitro. These receptors were collected from a human donor who had recovered from COVID-19.

The chain links TRBV10-3 to TRBJ1-1; D not certain. This CDR3 region has 15 residues. With 4 bases removed from V and 1 base from J, the gap between germline ends came to 13 bases. Germline assignment: CDR1 ENHRY and CDR2 SYGVKD. The CDR3 is CAISAGIQSNTEAFF. The CDR3 coding sequence is TGTGCCATCAGTGCGGGGATACAGTCGAACACTGAAGCTTTCTTT.

This clonotype was observed a single time. The genes are TRBV18 and TRBJ1-5, with TRBD1 as a possible D gene (6 bases). CDR1 and CDR2 (germline): KGHSH, LQKENI. The V end was cut by 4 bases, the J end by 6 bases, with 19 bases between. The CDR3 is made up of 16 amino acids. The CDR3 loop is CASSLGYRDLGQPQHF. CDR3 nucleotide sequence: TGTGCCAGCTCACTCGGATACAGGGACTTGGGTCAGCCCCAGCATTTT. Variable domain in full (rest from reference TRBV18 and TRBJ1-5): NAGVMQNPRHLVRRRGQEARLRCSPMKGHSHVYWYRQLPEEGLKFMVYLQKENIIDESGMPKERFSAEFPKEGPSILRIQQVVRGDSAAYFCASSLGYRDLGQPQHFGDGTRLSIL.

This chain connects TRBV5-1 to TRBJ1-2; D not resolved. The CDR3 is made up of 16 amino acids. From germline, CDR1 is SGHRS and CDR2 YFSETQ. Trimming shortened V by 2 bases and J by 8 bases, and 22 bases separated the two germline ends. CDR3 amino acids: CASSFTPTPLAGGYTF. CDR3 nucleotide sequence: TGCGCCAGCAGCTTTACTCCGACCCCACTGGCCGGGGGCTACACCTTC. Combining the CDR3 with reference TRBV5-1 and TRBJ1-2 gives the whole variable domain KAGVTQTPRYLIKTRGQQVTLSCSPISGHRSVSWYQQTPGQGLQFLFEYFSETQRNKGNFPGRFSGRQFSNSRSEMNVSTLELGDSALYLCASSFTPTPLAGGYTFGSGTRLTVV.

The chain has TRBV21-1 and TRBJ2-7; the D call TRBD1 from the table was never checked on the DNA. TRBV21-1 counts as a pseudogene. CDR3 length: 18 residues. CDR3 coding DNA: TGTGCCAGCAGAAACGACCCGGGACCCCCGAAACGCTCCTACGAGCAGTACTTC. As protein: CASRNDPGPPKRSYEQYF.

This chain connects TRBV6-2 or TRBV6-3 to TRBJ1-5, with 8 bases identical to TRBD1. The CDR3 length is 16 residues. Trimming removed 6 bases from V and 6 bases from J; junction bases left unmatched: 13. The V gene's germline CDR1 is MNHEY and CDR2 SVGEGT. CDR3 DNA sequence: TGTGCCAGCAGGGCATCGGACAGGGCCTTAGGTCAGCCCCAGCATTTT. Translating gives CASRASDRALGQPQHF.

DNA for the CDR3: TGCGCCAGCAGCCAACAGGGACAGATGAATGAAAAACTGTTTTTT. Its translation: CASSQQGQMNEKLFF. The chain couples TRBV4-3 to TRBJ1-4; TRBD1 aligns across 7 bases. V lost 2 bases and J lost 5; bases outside the gene matches: 5. The CDR3 is 15 amino acids. Germline CDR1 reads LGHNA; CDR2 reads YSLEER.

V is TRBV20-1 and J is TRBJ2-5; 7 bases line up with TRBD2. Germline assignment: CDR1 DFQATT and CDR2 SNEGSKA (reference sequence). With 6 bases clipped from V and 5 bases from J, the junction kept 12 bases outside the gene matches. The CDR3 has 14 residues. The CDR3 DNA reads TGCAGTGCCCCCAAGGGCGGGAGTCTGGAGACCCAGTACTTC. This codes for CSAPKGGSLETQYF.

This clonotype was picked up a small number of times. The chain is built from TRBV20-1 and TRBJ1-5, with D unclear. The CDR3 spans 14 residues. Germline-derived CDR1 and CDR2 are DFQATT and SNEGSKA (reference sequence). V was shortened by 3 bases and J by 5 bases, with 14 bases between the two germline ends. In DNA form, the CDR3 reads TGCAGTGCTAGGTACCTGGGAGGCGATCAGCCCCAGCATTTT. Amino acids: CSARYLGGDQPQHF.

The V call is TRBV20-1, the J call TRBJ2-1, with D perhaps matching TRBD2 (5 bases). The CDR3 is made up of 15 amino acids. Germline CDR1 reads DFQATT; CDR2 reads SNEGSKA (reference sequence). V lost 0 bases and J lost 10, with 19 bases in between. For the CDR3, the DNA is TGCAGTGCTAGAGATCGGGGTACTTACCCACACGAGCAGTTCTTC. Translated: CSARDRGTYPHEQFF.

The chain combines TRBV5-4 with TRBJ1-2; maybe TRBD1 (6 bases). Germline assignment: CDR1 SGHNT and CDR2 YYREEE (reference sequence). This CDR3 is 16 amino acids long. The V end lost 3 bases, the J end lost 8 bases, and 23 bases lay between the germline ends. Here the CDR3 reads CASSSGGSTGRGGYTF. The CDR3 nucleotides read TGTGCCAGCAGCTCGGGTGGGTCAACAGGGCGAGGCGGCTACACCTTC.

V usage is TRBV11-2 and J usage is TRBJ2-7; tentative D call: TRBD2 (6 bases). V shed 1 base and J shed 3 bases, with 13 bases lying between them. The CDR3 is made up of 15 amino acids. Germline V gene lookup returns CDR1 SGHAT and CDR2 FQNNGV. The chain's CDR3 is CASSLAAGSGYEQYF. CDR3 coding DNA: TGTGCCAGCAGCTTAGCGGCGGGAAGTGGCTACGAGCAGTACTTC.

The chain combines TRBV6-1 with TRBJ1-1; D not certain. The CDR3 runs to 13 residues. V lost 3 bases to trimming and J lost 2 bases, with 7 bases between them. CDR1 and CDR2 (germline): MNHNS, SASEGT. The CDR3: CASSETGNTEAFF. For the CDR3, the DNA is TGTGCCAGCAGTGAGACGGGTAACACTGAAGCTTTCTTT.

V is TRBV2 and J is TRBJ1-5; weak D call: TRBD1 (5 bases). Germline CDR1 is SNHLY and CDR2 is FYNNEI. The CDR3 loop spans 14 amino acids. The V gene lost 7 bases and the J gene lost 5 bases, with 15 bases spanning the gap. The CDR3 loop is CASTERGEDQPQHF. In nucleotides, the CDR3 is TGTGCCAGCACCGAGAGGGGCGAAGATCAGCCCCAGCATTTT. Complete variable domain (other parts from reference TRBV2 and TRBJ1-5): EPEVTQTPSHQVTQMGQEVILRCVPISNHLYFYWYRQILGQKVEFLVSFYNNEISEKSEIFDDQFSVERPDGSNFTLKIRSTKLEDSAMYFCASTERGEDQPQHFGDGTRLSIL.

The J gene is TRBJ2-3, the V gene TRBV6-2 or TRBV6-3, with D perhaps matching TRBD2 (6 bases). Germline V gene sequence: CDR1 MNHEY, CDR2 SVGEGT. The CDR3 spans 14 residues. V lost 6 bases to trimming and J lost 4 bases, with 14 bases between them. The CDR3 reads CASRMGGAPDTQYF. CDR3 nucleotide sequence: TGTGCCAGCAGGATGGGGGGAGCCCCAGATACGCAGTATTTT.

The sample holds a few counts of this clonotype. CDR3 amino acids: CASRFLMNTEAFF. In DNA form, the CDR3 reads TGTGCCAGTAGGTTTCTTATGAACACTGAAGCTTTCTTT. V and J are TRBV19 and TRBJ1-1; no clear D gene. Trimming left V 6 bases short and J 0 bases short, with 8 bases between. The CDR3 extends over 13 amino acids. The germline V gene encodes CDR1 LNHDA and CDR2 SQIVND (reference sequence).

V and J are TRBV5-5 and TRBJ2-2; D remains unclear. CDR1 SGHKS and CDR2 YYEKEE come from the germline V gene (reference sequence). The length of the CDR3 is 14 residues. The V gene lost 4 bases and the J gene lost 1 base, with 8 bases spanning the gap. The CDR3 here is CASSMYRNTGELFF. The DNA for the CDR3 is TGTGCCAGCAGCATGTACAGGAACACCGGGGAGCTGTTTTTT.

Only a few counts were recorded for this clonotype. The chain combines TRBV2 with TRBJ2-1; D might be TRBD2 (6 bases). This CDR3 region has 12 residues. Germline V gene data show CDR1 as SNHLY and CDR2 as FYNNEI. Deletions cut 4 bases from V and 7 bases from J, with 8 bases between. This CDR3 reads CASSVAGNEQFF. The CDR3 nucleotides read TGTGCCAGCAGTGTCGCGGGGAATGAGCAGTTCTTC.

Concerning this clonotype itself: The germline gene is not matched at one end of the junction; a read error may be the cause. This chain links TRBV27 with TRBJ1-6, with D possibly being TRBD1 (5 bases). Germline CDR1 and CDR2: MNHEY and SMNVEV (reference sequence). The CDR3 consists of 15 residues. The CDR3 bases are TGTACCAGCAGTAGTGTTTGGCAGGGCGGCTCACCCCTCCACTTT. Protein product: CTSSSVWQGGSPLHF.

This chain uses TRBV6-1 with TRBJ1-4; no clear D. The CDR3 totals 14 residues. The germline V gene encodes CDR1 MNHNS and CDR2 SASEGT. Deletions cut 6 bases from V and 10 bases from J, with 18 bases between. In DNA, the CDR3 is TGTGCCAGCAGATCAAGCTTGGGGATCGGAAAACTGTTTTTT. This gives the protein CASRSSLGIGKLFF.

This clonotype appeared a few times. The CDR3 bases are TGTGCCAGCAGCTTAGGGGAGGGACTAGCGGGGATCAACCAAGAGACCCAGTACTTC. It specifies CASSLGEGLAGINQETQYF. The rearrangement links TRBV7-9 to TRBJ2-5; 13 bases are shared with TRBD2. The CDR3 has 19 amino acids. V shed 1 base, J shed 0 bases, and the junction held 8 bases outside the gene matches. From germline, CDR1 is SEHNR and CDR2 FQNEAQ (reference sequence).

The chain employs TRBV5-5 and TRBJ1-1, with D unresolved. The CDR3 is 13 residues long. From germline, CDR1 is SGHKS and CDR2 YYEKEE (reference sequence). Trimming took 2 bases from V and 6 from J, leaving 11 bases between them. Here the CDR3 reads CASSFSVAPEAFF. The DNA of the CDR3 is TGTGCCAGCAGCTTCAGCGTAGCGCCTGAAGCTTTCTTT.

This clonotype has more than one count but fewer than ten. J is TRBJ2-5 and V is TRBV20-1; TRBD2 is a possible D gene (6 bases). Germline V gene data show CDR1 as DFQATT and CDR2 as SNEGSKA (reference sequence). This CDR3 region has 16 residues. The V end lost 2 bases, the J end lost 4 bases, and 20 bases lay between the germline ends. The CDR3: CSARIPDGGAGETQYF. The CDR3 nucleotides are TGCAGTGCTAGAATCCCGGACGGCGGGGCTGGAGAGACCCAGTACTTC.

V usage is TRBV10-3 and J usage is TRBJ1-4, with 9 bases that match TRBD1. This CDR3 region has 13 residues. CDR1 is ENHRY and CDR2 is SYGVKD in the germline V gene. V gave up 8 bases and J gave up 4 bases; unmatched junction bases: 2. CDR3 sequence: CAIGDRDNEKLFF. As DNA, the CDR3 is TGTGCCATCGGGGACAGGGATAATGAAAAACTGTTTTTT.

The CDR3 DNA reads TGTGCCAGCAACCCTCGGACAGGGAGAACCGGGGAGCTGTTTTTT. This gives the protein CASNPRTGRTGELFF. J is TRBJ2-2 and V is TRBV7-2; TRBD1 aligns across 8 bases. Germline V gene data show CDR1 as SGHTA and CDR2 as FQGNSA. Germline trimming cut 7 bases from V and 5 bases from J; bases unmatched to any gene: 9. This CDR3 has 15 amino acids.

J is TRBJ2-7 and V is TRBV7-3; maybe TRBD2 (5 bases). Germline V CDR1 and CDR2: SGHTA, FQGTGA. Trimming left V 5 bases short and J 0 bases short, with 8 bases between. This CDR3 has 13 amino acids. This CDR3 reads CASSKGSSYEQYF. Written as DNA, the CDR3 is TGTGCCAGCAGCAAAGGGAGCTCCTACGAGCAGTACTTC.

V gene TRBV20-1 combines with J gene TRBJ1-5; possible D gene TRBD1, 6 bases. Trimming removed 6 bases from V and 2 bases from J, with 11 bases in between. Germline assignment: CDR1 DFQATT and CDR2 SNEGSKA (reference sequence). The CDR3 sequence is 13 residues long. CDR3: CSAQGYRNQPQHF. As DNA, the CDR3 is TGCAGTGCCCAGGGGTATCGCAATCAGCCCCAGCATTTT.

The chain employs TRBV6-1 and TRBJ1-2; D is uncertain. The germline V gene encodes CDR1 MNHNS and CDR2 SASEGT. The length of the CDR3 is 13 residues. Between the trimmed V and J ends, which lost 10 bases and 0 bases, there was a span of 12 bases. The CDR3 sequence: CATRGRANYGYTF. The CDR3 nucleotides are TGTGCCACCAGAGGCCGAGCTAACTATGGCTACACCTTC.

On this clonotype: An end of the junction does not agree with germline; a read error may underlie this. The chain is built from TRBV20-1 and TRBJ1-6; TRBD1 matches 9 bases. In germline, CDR1 is DFQATT, CDR2 SNEGSKA (reference sequence). The CDR3 length is 16 residues. CDR3 in amino acids: CSARGRTGVFRTPPHF. As DNA, the CDR3 is TGCAGTGCTAGAGGTCGGACAGGGGTATTCAGGACACCCCCCCACTTT.

In its sample, this clonotype was seen a few times. The genes are TRBV11-2 and TRBJ1-1; D perhaps matches TRBD1 (5 bases). CDR3 length: 12 amino acids. The germline V gene encodes CDR1 SGHAT and CDR2 FQNNGV. Trimming took off 1 base at V and 11 bases at J, with 11 bases between the two ends. CDR3 sequence: CASSLVGRLAFF. CDR3 sequence (DNA): TGTGCCAGCAGCTTAGTGGGGCGCTTGGCTTTCTTT.

The chain links TRBV4-1 to TRBJ1-6; D unresolved. V was clipped by 4 bases and J by 9 bases, with 16 bases between them. The CDR3 consists of 15 residues. Germline V gives CDR1 MGHRA, CDR2 YSYEKL. The CDR3 loop is CASSLLHRLGSPLHF. CDR3 sequence (DNA): TGCGCCAGCAGCCTACTTCATCGCCTGGGTTCACCCCTCCACTTT.

The rearrangement uses TRBV20-1 and TRBJ2-5; 9 bases match TRBD1. The germline CDR1 and CDR2 sequences are DFQATT and SNEGSKA (reference sequence). This CDR3 has 15 residues. The V gene end was trimmed by 1 base and the J gene end by 5 bases; junction bases not matched to a gene: 8. In DNA, the CDR3 is TGCAGTGCTAGAGCTCTGGGGACAGGGAAGGAGACCCAGTACTTC. Translation gives CSARALGTGKETQYF.

The V call is TRBV27, the J call TRBJ2-3; maybe TRBD2 (6 bases). The germline V gene encodes CDR1 MNHEY and CDR2 SMNVEV (reference sequence). V dropped 6 bases and J dropped 1 base, with 8 bases sitting between them. The length of the CDR3 is 13 residues. The CDR3 DNA reads as TGTGCCAGCAGCTGGGGGGGCACAGATACGCAGTATTTT. It codes for CASSWGGTDTQYF.